The 9 T cell receptor beta chains below all came from one sample that was sequenced in a study of shared clonotypes between healthy human individuals. The table came from immunoSEQ multiplex PCR; TCRdb's copy has only in-frame clones and leaves some out. The sample records about 340,000 clones, around four fifths being singletons. Specimen: memory CD4+ T cells sorted from blood. Noted subset: CD45RA-negative fraction. These receptor sequences come from a man aged 25-45 years in good health.

This clone came up once. This chain connects TRBV9 to TRBJ1-2; TRBD1 matches at 8 bases. CDR3 length: 15 residues. CDR1 SGDLS and CDR2 YYNGEE come from the germline V gene. V lost 0 bases, J lost 8 bases, and 9 bases stayed unmatched. Here the CDR3 DNA reads TGTGCCAGCAGCGTAGACGCAGGGGGCCAGGGAGGCTACACCTTC. It specifies CASSVDAGGQGGYTF.

The chain couples TRBV2 to TRBJ2-3, with TRBD2 identical over 7 bases. V shed 10 bases and J 1 base; nucleotides not matched to a gene: 2. There are 12 residues in the CDR3. Germline V lookup: CDR1 SNHLY, CDR2 FYNNEI. CDR3 loop: CANGLGTDTQYF. CDR3 nucleotides: TGTGCCAACGGACTAGGCACAGATACGCAGTATTTT.

The chain joins TRBV2 to TRBJ2-6, with D unclear. V was trimmed by 4 bases and J by 0 bases, leaving 7 bases between them. Germline V gene data show CDR1 as SNHLY and CDR2 as FYNNEI. The CDR3 is 15 amino acids. CDR3 bases: TGTGCCAGCAGTGCTCAACTCTCTGGGGCCAACGTCCTGACTTTC. Translation: CASSAQLSGANVLTF.

J is TRBJ2-7 and V is TRBV15; 7 nucleotides align to TRBD2. Germline values: CDR1 LNHNV, CDR2 YYDKDF (reference sequence). The CDR3 consists of 15 residues. The V segment lost 0 bases and the J segment 0 bases; nucleotides outside the gene matches: 2. CDR3 region: CATSRETSASYEQYF. The CDR3 region has the DNA TGTGCCACCAGCAGAGAAACTAGCGCCTCCTACGAGCAGTACTTC. The full variable domain, its missing parts supplied by reference TRBV15 and TRBJ2-7, is DAMVIQNPRYQVTQFGKPVTLSCSQTLNHNVMYWYQQKSSQAPKLLFHYYDKDFNNEADTPDNFQSRRPNTSFCFLDIRSPGLGDTAMYLCATSRETSASYEQYFGPGTRLTVT.

Here the CDR3 reads CASSHRDWETQYF. The CDR3 DNA sequence: TGTGCCAGCAGCCACAGAGATTGGGAGACCCAGTACTTC. The chain uses TRBV5-6 and TRBJ2-5, with D unclear. The V gene's germline CDR1 is SGHDT and CDR2 YYEEEE. Deletions cut 4 bases from V and 5 bases from J, with 12 bases between. The length of the CDR3 is 13 residues.

This clone has ten or more counts. J is TRBJ2-5 and V is TRBV28; TRBD2 matches 14 bases. Germline V gives CDR1 MDHEN, CDR2 SYDVKM. V gave up 6 bases and J gave up 5 bases; unmatched junction bases: 8. CDR3 length: 16 residues. DNA for the CDR3: TGTGCCAGCAGCCCGACTAGCGGGAGGGCCTCTGAGACCCAGTACTTC. It specifies CASSPTSGRASETQYF.

The chain combines TRBV18 with TRBJ1-2; possible D gene TRBD1, 6 bases. Germline CDR1 reads KGHSH; CDR2 reads LQKENI. Between the trimmed V and J ends, which lost 0 bases and 7 bases, there was a span of 6 bases. This CDR3 region has 12 residues. In DNA form, the CDR3 reads TGTGCCAGCTCACCACCACAGGGTGGCTACACCTTC. Translated: CASSPPQGGYTF.

CDR3 sequence (DNA): TGTGCCAGCAGCTTAGGCTGGCGGTATAACTCTAGCACAGATACGCAGTATTTT. It specifies CASSLGWRYNSSTDTQYF. The J gene is TRBJ2-3, the V gene TRBV11-3; no clear D. The V gene lost 1 base and the J gene lost 0 bases, with 17 bases spanning the gap. The CDR3 has 18 amino acids. CDR1 and CDR2 from the germline V gene are SGHNT and YENEEA.

The chain uses TRBV2 and TRBJ2-7; tentative D call: TRBD1 (5 bases). V was pared by 8 bases and J by 2 bases, with 13 bases between. The CDR3 is made up of 13 amino acids. Per germline, CDR1 SNHLY and CDR2 FYNNEI. The CDR3 DNA reads as TGTGCCAGCGCGAGGCAGGGAACCTACGAGCAGTACTTC. This encodes CASARQGTYEQYF.